The 14 T cell receptor beta chains listed next were all sequenced from one sample in a study of T cell repertoires in cytomegalovirus infection. MiXCR, run by TCRdb on the reads, gives a single entry per CDR3 protein. The sample carries approximately 490,000 distinct CDR3 sequences, roughly 10% recorded once. Sequenced input: PBMCs. The receptors here all came from a human donor in good health (CMV status not recorded). Some clones in this sample may be carry-over from other donors' samples.

Turning to this clonotype: It may be a read error: a sequence one base away is much more abundant. The chain is built from TRBV10-3 and TRBJ2-3, with 10 nucleotides matching TRBD2. Germline V gene data show CDR1 as ENHRY and CDR2 as SYGVKD. The J segment lost 5 bases and the V segment lost 0 bases, leaving 5 bases of the junction unmatched. CDR3 length: 16 residues. CDR3 region: CAISESTSGPRDTQYF. For the CDR3, the DNA is TGTGCCATCAGTGAGTCGACTAGCGGGCCCAGAGATACGCAGTATTTT.

The CDR3 region has the DNA TGTGCCAGCAGCTTAGCTCCATCGAGGCCAGGGGTTAATCAGCCCCAGCATTTT. As protein: CASSLAPSRPGVNQPQHF. The chain combines TRBV11-2 with TRBJ1-5; tentatively, D is TRBD1 (6 bases). The germline V and J ends were trimmed by 1 base and 4 bases, with 20 bases remaining between them. The CDR3 loop spans 18 amino acids. Germline V CDR1 and CDR2: SGHAT, FQNNGV.

This clonotype was counted ten times or more. The DNA for the CDR3 is TGTGCCAGCAGCAGCACAGGGGGCCGGATCTATGGCTACACCTTC. This encodes CASSSTGGRIYGYTF. The chain employs TRBV12-3 or TRBV12-4 and TRBJ1-2; the match to TRBD1 covers 9 bases. CDR3 length equals 15 residues. Trimming at V came to 6 bases and at J to 4 bases, leaving 9 bases not matched to a gene.

The V and J genes are TRBV6-5 and TRBJ1-1, with 7 bases matching TRBD1. The germline CDR1 and CDR2 sequences are MNHEY and SVGAGI. With V trimmed by 4 bases and J by 4 bases, 6 bases remained unmatched. The CDR3 loop spans 14 amino acids. The CDR3, as DNA: TGTGCCAGCAGTTCCCCAGGGGGGAGCACTGAAGCTTTCTTT. Translation gives CASSSPGGSTEAFF.

The table lists this clonotype with many counts. CDR3 nucleotides: TGTGCCAGCAGCCCCCGACAGGGGCGATCGAGCGAGCAGTACTTC. It yields the protein CASSPRQGRSSEQYF. The chain recombines TRBV7-8 with TRBJ2-7; 8 bases align to TRBD1. The V gene's germline CDR1 is SGHVS and CDR2 FQNEAQ. V was pared by 5 bases and J by 6 bases, with 12 bases of the junction left unmatched. CDR3 length equals 15 residues.

There are many counts of this clonotype. V usage is TRBV7-2 and J usage is TRBJ1-2, with D unclear. Germline values: CDR1 SGHTA, CDR2 FQGNSA. The CDR3 sequence is 18 residues long. Trimming took 3 bases from V and 0 from J, leaving 20 bases between them. CDR3 residues: CASSLLSGPSEANYGYTF. CDR3 DNA: TGTGCCAGCAGCTTGCTATCCGGCCCCTCTGAAGCTAACTATGGCTACACCTTC.

Many counts were recorded for this clonotype. V is TRBV6-5 and J is TRBJ1-4; maybe TRBD1 (5 bases). V lost 0 bases, J lost 11 bases, and 16 bases lay in between. CDR3 length: 15 amino acids. CDR1 is MNHEY, CDR2 SVGAGI, per germline. CDR3 residues: CASSYSKGRRAKLFF. The CDR3 DNA is TGTGCCAGCAGTTACTCGAAGGGGCGAAGGGCGAAACTGTTTTTT.

This clonotype was found many times. A read error may produce the germline difference seen at one junction end. The gene calls are TRBV7-7 and TRBJ2-7, with 11 bases matching TRBD2. This CDR3 is built from 15 residues. Per germline, CDR1 SSHAT and CDR2 FNYEAQ (reference sequence). The CDR3 coding sequence is TGTGCTAGCAGCCCGCTAGCGGGAGGTGTTCACGAGCAGTACTTC. This codes for CASSPLAGGVHEQYF.

At least ten counts were recorded for this clonotype. The chain employs TRBV9 and TRBJ2-5; TRBD2 aligns across 14 bases. In germline, CDR1 is SGDLS, CDR2 YYNGEE. This CDR3 contains 21 residues. V dropped 1 base and J dropped 1; count of bases not matched to a gene: 15. CDR3 DNA sequence: TGTGCCAGCAGCGTACCCCGGAAGTCGGGACTAGCGGGAGCCGCCCAAGAGACCCAGTACTTC. Its protein is CASSVPRKSGLAGAAQETQYF. Combining the CDR3 with reference TRBV9 and TRBJ2-5 gives the whole variable domain DSGVTQTPKHLITATGQRVTLRCSPRSGDLSVYWYQQSLDQGLQFLIQYYNGEERAKGNILERFSAQQFPDLHSELNLSSLELGDSALYFCASSVPRKSGLAGAAQETQYFGPGTRLLVL.

This clonotype was counted ten times or more. This sequence joins TRBV7-2 and TRBJ1-1, with no clear D. CDR1 and CDR2 from the germline V gene are SGHTA and FQGNSA. This CDR3 comprises 14 residues. V was shortened by 2 bases and J by 0 bases, with 7 bases between the two germline ends. This chain's CDR3 is CASSLPFLNTEAFF. CDR3 bases: TGTGCCAGCAGCTTACCGTTTTTGAACACTGAAGCTTTCTTT.

This clonotype was seen repeatedly, ten times or more. J is TRBJ2-6 and V is TRBV28; 7 nucleotides line up with TRBD1. CDR3 length: 17 amino acids. Germline assignment: CDR1 MDHEN and CDR2 SYDVKM. The ends lost 6 bases at V and 0 bases at J; junction bases unmatched: 8. This CDR3 is CASRHRTGDSGANVLTF. The CDR3 DNA follows: TGTGCCAGCAGACACCGGACAGGAGACTCTGGGGCCAACGTCCTGACTTTC.

The J gene is TRBJ2-2, the V gene TRBV27; D gene unclear. From germline, CDR1 is MNHEY and CDR2 SMNVEV (reference sequence). This CDR3 contains 12 residues. V was cut by 2 bases and J by 8 bases, with 6 bases left in between. The chain's CDR3 is CASSLSYGELFF. CDR3 DNA: TGTGCCAGCAGTTTAAGTTATGGGGAGCTGTTTTTT.

This clonotype was counted between two and nine times. V gene TRBV7-9 combines with J gene TRBJ2-5; 9 nucleotides align to TRBD2. The CDR3 runs to 14 residues. V was clipped by 4 bases and J by 3 bases; unmatched bases: 3. The germline V gene encodes CDR1 SEHNR and CDR2 FQNEAQ (reference sequence). The DNA of the CDR3 is TGTGCCAGCAGCTCGATAGCGGGGGAAGAGACCCAGTACTTC. It is translated as CASSSIAGEETQYF.

About this clonotype: A single base separates this from a much larger clone, so it may be a read error. The V and J genes are TRBV14 and TRBJ1-2; 7 nucleotides match TRBD1. The germline V gene encodes CDR1 SGHDN and CDR2 FVKESK. V gave up 4 bases and J gave up 9 bases; unmatched junction bases: 11. CDR3 length: 14 residues. The CDR3 spells CASSRDSKQYRYTF. As DNA, the CDR3 is TGTGCCAGCAGCCGGGACAGCAAGCAGTATCGCTACACCTTC.